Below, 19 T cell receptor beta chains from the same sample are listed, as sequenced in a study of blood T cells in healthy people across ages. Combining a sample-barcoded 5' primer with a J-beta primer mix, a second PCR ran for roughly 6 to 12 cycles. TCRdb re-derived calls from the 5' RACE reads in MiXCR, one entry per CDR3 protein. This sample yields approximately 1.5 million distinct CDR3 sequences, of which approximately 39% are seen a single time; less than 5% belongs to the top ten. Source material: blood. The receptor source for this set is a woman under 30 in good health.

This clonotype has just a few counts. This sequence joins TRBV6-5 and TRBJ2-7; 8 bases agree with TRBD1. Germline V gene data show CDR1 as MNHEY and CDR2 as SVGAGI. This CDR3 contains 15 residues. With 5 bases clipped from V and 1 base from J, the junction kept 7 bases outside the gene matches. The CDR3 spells CASSDPGQASYEQYF. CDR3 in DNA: TGTGCCAGCAGTGATCCGGGACAGGCATCCTACGAGCAGTACTTC.

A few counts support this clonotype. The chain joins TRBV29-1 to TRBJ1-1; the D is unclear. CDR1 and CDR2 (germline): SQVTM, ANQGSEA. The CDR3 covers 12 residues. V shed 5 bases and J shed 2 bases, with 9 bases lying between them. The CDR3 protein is CSVPAVNTEAFF. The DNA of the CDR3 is TGCAGCGTTCCGGCGGTCAACACTGAAGCTTTCTTT.

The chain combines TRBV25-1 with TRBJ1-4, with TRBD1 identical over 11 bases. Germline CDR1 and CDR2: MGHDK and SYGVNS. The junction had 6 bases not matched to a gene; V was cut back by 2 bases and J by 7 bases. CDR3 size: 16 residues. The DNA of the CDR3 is TGTGCCAGCAGTGAAATATCCGGGACAGGGGGTGAAAAACTGTTTTTT. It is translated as CASSEISGTGGEKLFF. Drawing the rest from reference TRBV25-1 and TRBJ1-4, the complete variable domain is EADIYQTPRYLVIGTGKKITLECSQTMGHDKMYWYQQDPGMELHLIHYSYGVNSTEKGDLSSESTVSRIRTEHFPLTLESARPSHTSQYLCASSEISGTGGEKLFFGSGTQLSVL.

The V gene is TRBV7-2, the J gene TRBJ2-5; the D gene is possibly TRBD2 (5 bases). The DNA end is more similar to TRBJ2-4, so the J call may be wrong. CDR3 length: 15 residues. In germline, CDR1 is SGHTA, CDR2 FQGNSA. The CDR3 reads CASSPPFEGKNIQYF. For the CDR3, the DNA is TGTGCCAGCAGCCCCCCCTTCGAGGGCAAAAACATTCAGTACTTC.

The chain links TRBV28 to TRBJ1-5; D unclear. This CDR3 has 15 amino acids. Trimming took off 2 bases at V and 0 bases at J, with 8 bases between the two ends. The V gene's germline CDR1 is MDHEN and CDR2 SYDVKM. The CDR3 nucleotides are TGTGCCAGCAGTTTAGTACGGCTTAGCAATCAGCCCCAGCATTTT. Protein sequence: CASSLVRLSNQPQHF.

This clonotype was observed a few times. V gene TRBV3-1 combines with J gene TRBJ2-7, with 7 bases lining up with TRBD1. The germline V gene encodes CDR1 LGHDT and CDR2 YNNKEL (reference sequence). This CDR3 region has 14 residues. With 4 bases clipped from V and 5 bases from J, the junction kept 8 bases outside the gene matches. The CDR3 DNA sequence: TGTGCCAGCAGCCCCGGGACAGAAAGGCACGAGCAGTACTTC. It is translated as CASSPGTERHEQYF.

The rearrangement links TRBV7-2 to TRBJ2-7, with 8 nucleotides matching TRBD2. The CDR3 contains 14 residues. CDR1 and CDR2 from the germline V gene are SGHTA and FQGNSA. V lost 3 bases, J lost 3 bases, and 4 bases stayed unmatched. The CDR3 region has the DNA TGTGCCAGCAGCTTGGGACTAGGAGACTACGAGCAGTACTTC. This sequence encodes CASSLGLGDYEQYF.

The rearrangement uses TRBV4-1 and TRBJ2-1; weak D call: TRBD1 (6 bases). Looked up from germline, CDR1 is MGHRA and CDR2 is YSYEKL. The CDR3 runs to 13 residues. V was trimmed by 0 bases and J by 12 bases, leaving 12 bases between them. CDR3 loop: CASSQDRGYGQFF. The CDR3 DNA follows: TGCGCCAGCAGCCAAGACAGGGGTTATGGGCAGTTCTTC.

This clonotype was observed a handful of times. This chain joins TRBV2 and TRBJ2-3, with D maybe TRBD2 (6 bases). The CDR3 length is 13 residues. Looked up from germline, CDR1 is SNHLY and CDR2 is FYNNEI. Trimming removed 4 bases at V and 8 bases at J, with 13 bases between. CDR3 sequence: CASSGGDRVTQYF. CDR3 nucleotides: TGTGCCAGCAGTGGGGGGGACCGGGTTACGCAGTATTTT.

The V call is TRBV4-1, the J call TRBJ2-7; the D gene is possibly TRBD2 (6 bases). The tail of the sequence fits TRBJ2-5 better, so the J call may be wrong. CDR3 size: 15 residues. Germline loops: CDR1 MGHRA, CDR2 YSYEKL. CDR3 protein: CASSQAGDYQETQYF. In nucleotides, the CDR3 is TGCGCCAGCAGCCAAGCGGGGGATTACCAAGAGACCCAGTACTTC.

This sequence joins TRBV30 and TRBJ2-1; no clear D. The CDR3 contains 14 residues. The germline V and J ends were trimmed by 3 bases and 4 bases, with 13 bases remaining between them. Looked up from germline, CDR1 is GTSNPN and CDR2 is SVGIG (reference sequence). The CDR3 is CAWSKHRRYNEQFF. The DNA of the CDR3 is TGTGCCTGGAGCAAACACCGCAGGTACAATGAGCAGTTCTTC.

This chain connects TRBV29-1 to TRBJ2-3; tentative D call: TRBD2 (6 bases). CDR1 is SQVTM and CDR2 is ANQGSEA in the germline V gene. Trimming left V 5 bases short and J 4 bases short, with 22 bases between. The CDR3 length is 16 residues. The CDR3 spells CSVKRLDGSSADTQYF. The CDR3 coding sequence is TGCAGCGTTAAACGCTTGGACGGGAGTTCCGCAGATACGCAGTATTTT.

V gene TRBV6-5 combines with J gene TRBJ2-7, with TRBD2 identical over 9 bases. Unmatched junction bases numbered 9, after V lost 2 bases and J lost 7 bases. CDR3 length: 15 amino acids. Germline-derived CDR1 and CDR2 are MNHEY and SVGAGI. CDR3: CASSYRVAGVSEQYF. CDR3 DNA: TGTGCCAGCAGTTACCGGGTAGCGGGAGTTTCGGAGCAGTACTTC.

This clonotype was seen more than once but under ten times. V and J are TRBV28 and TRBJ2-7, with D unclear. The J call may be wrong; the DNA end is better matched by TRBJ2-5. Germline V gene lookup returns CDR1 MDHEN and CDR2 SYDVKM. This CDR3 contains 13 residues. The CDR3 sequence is CASSPHSGETQYF. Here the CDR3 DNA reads TGTGCCAGCAGTCCTCACTCCGGGGAGACCCAGTACTTC.

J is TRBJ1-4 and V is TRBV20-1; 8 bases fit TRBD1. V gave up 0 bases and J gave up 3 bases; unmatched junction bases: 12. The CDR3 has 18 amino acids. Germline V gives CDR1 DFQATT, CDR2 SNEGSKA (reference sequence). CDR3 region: CSARDLGPGGRSNEKLFF. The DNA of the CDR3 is TGCAGTGCTAGAGATCTTGGCCCAGGGGGCAGGTCTAATGAAAAACTGTTTTTT.

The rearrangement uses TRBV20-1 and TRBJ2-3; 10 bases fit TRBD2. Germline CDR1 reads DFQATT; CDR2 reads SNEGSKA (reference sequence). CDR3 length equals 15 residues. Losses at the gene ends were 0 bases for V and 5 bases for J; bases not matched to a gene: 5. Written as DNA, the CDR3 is TGCAGTGCTAGAGACCCTAGCGGGAGCGGAGATACGCAGTATTTT. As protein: CSARDPSGSGDTQYF.

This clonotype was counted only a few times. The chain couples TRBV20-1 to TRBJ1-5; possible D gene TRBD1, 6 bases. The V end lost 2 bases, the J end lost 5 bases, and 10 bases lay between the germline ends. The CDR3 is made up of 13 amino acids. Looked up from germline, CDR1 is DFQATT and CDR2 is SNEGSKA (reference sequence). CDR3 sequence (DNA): TGCAGTGCTAGACCGGACAGTGATCAGCCCCAGCATTTT. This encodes CSARPDSDQPQHF.

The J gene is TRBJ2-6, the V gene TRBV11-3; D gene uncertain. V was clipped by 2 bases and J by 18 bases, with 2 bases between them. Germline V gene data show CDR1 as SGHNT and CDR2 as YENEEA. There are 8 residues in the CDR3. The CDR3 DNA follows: TGTGCCAGCAGCTTAAAGACTTTC. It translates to CASSLKTF.

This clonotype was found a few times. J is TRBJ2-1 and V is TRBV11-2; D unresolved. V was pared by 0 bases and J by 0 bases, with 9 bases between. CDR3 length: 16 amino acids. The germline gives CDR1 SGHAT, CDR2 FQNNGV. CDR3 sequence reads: CASSLDSWSSYNEQFF. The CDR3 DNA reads TGTGCCAGCAGCTTAGACTCCTGGAGCTCCTACAATGAGCAGTTCTTC.